These 18 T cell receptor beta chains originate from one sample sequenced in a study of blood T cells in healthy people across ages (dated by TCRdb to the mid-2010s). Library preparation used 5' RACE. The listed sequencing device is Illumina HiSeq 2500. A second PCR of roughly 6 to 11 cycles was run with a J-beta primer mix and a sample-barcoded 5' primer. TCRdb trimmed public reads at Q25 via fastp, called clones via MiXCR and kept in-frame beta chains. Each CDR3 protein appears once, grouped with its most common genes and DNA. The sample contains some 1,500,000 distinct CDR3 sequences, 40% to 45% of them found a single time. Around 4% of the sample belongs to the ten largest clones. Sequencing was performed on blood. These receptors were obtained from a woman younger than 35 in good health.

The rearrangement uses TRBV12-3 or TRBV12-4 and TRBJ2-1; 13 bases match TRBD2. The CDR3 runs to 15 residues. The V and J ends lost 5 bases and 6 bases, in that order; junction bases with no gene match: 4. The CDR3 reads CASSTSGRAVNEQFF. In DNA form, the CDR3 reads TGTGCCAGCAGTACTAGCGGGAGGGCGGTCAATGAGCAGTTCTTC.

V is TRBV6-2 or TRBV6-3 and J is TRBJ1-2; maybe TRBD1 (5 bases). The germline V and J ends were trimmed by 3 bases and 1 base, with 12 bases remaining between them. Germline V lookup: CDR1 MNHEY, CDR2 SVGEGT. The CDR3 consists of 15 residues. The CDR3 region is CASSYMDTDNYGYTF. The CDR3, as DNA: TGTGCCAGCAGTTATATGGACACCGATAACTATGGCTACACCTTC.

The V call is TRBV15, the J call TRBJ1-2, with 7 bases identical to TRBD1. In germline, CDR1 is LNHNV, CDR2 YYDKDF (reference sequence). The V segment lost 2 bases and the J segment 4 bases; nucleotides outside the gene matches: 7. The CDR3 contains 15 residues. The CDR3 DNA reads TGTGCCACCAGCAGAACCACAGGGGCTACCTATGGCTACACCTTC. It translates to CATSRTTGATYGYTF.

The V call is TRBV5-1, the J call TRBJ2-2; D remains unclear. CDR1 is SGHRS and CDR2 is YFSETQ in the germline V gene. V lost 6 bases, J lost 1 base, and 7 bases lay in between. The CDR3 is made up of 13 amino acids. DNA of the CDR3: TGCGCCAGCATCGGTCTGAACACCGGGGAGCTGTTTTTT. Protein sequence: CASIGLNTGELFF.

V usage is TRBV9 and J usage is TRBJ2-4; D not resolved. The V gene lost 3 bases and the J gene lost 0 bases, with 4 bases spanning the gap. Germline V gives CDR1 SGDLS, CDR2 YYNGEE. The CDR3 sequence is 13 residues long. This CDR3 reads CASSGIAKNIQYF. CDR3 coding DNA: TGTGCCAGCAGCGGAATAGCCAAAAACATTCAGTACTTC.

The chain is built from TRBV4-1 and TRBJ1-2, with D maybe TRBD1 (6 bases). CDR3 length: 15 residues. V was pared by 1 base and J by 8 bases, with 17 bases between. Germline values: CDR1 MGHRA, CDR2 YSYEKL. CDR3 region: CASSQVLGTGAGYTF. The CDR3 bases are TGCGCCAGCAGCCAAGTTCTGGGCACGGGGGCCGGCTACACCTTC.

This clonotype has only a few counts. The V gene is TRBV6-2 or TRBV6-3, the J gene TRBJ2-7; no clear D. Deletions cut 2 bases from V and 5 bases from J, with 16 bases between. Germline V gene sequence: CDR1 MNHEY, CDR2 SVGEGT. This CDR3 contains 15 residues. The CDR3 region is CASSYRANLPDEQYF. DNA of the CDR3: TGTGCCAGCAGTTACAGGGCCAACCTACCTGACGAGCAGTACTTC.

The chain links TRBV29-1 to TRBJ1-2; the D gene is possibly TRBD1 (5 bases). The CDR3 spans 13 residues. Trimming removed 7 bases from V and 4 bases from J, with 16 bases in between. Looked up from germline, CDR1 is SQVTM and CDR2 is ANQGSEA. Here the CDR3 reads CSAAGQGGYGYTF. DNA of the CDR3: TGCAGCGCTGCCGGCCAGGGTGGCTATGGCTACACCTTC. Looking up the rest from reference TRBV29-1 and TRBJ1-2 gives the full variable domain: SAVISQKPSRDICQRGTSLTIQCQVDSQVTMMFWYRQQPGQSLTLIATANQGSEATYESGFVIDKFPISRPNLTFSTLTVSNMSPEDSSIYLCSAAGQGGYGYTFGSGTRLTVV.

Remarks on this clonotype: The junction differs from germline at one of its ends, possibly a read error. The rearrangement links TRBV5-1 to TRBJ2-1; D is uncertain. The V gene's germline CDR1 is SGHRS and CDR2 YFSETQ. This CDR3 spans 11 amino acids. CDR3 sequence reads: CASSRLGEQFF. CDR3 nucleotide sequence: TGTGCCAGCAGCCGGCTGGGTGAGCAGTTCTTC.

This rearrangement joins TRBV9 to TRBJ2-7; 10 bases are a match to TRBD1. CDR1 and CDR2 from the germline V gene are SGDLS and YYNGEE. This CDR3 region has 17 residues. The V gene end was trimmed by 4 bases and the J gene end by 4 bases; junction bases not matched to a gene: 14. As DNA, the CDR3 is TGTGCCAGCAGCCCGACCTCGACAGGGGGCATTGGGTACGAGCAGTACTTC. This codes for CASSPTSTGGIGYEQYF.

The rearrangement uses TRBV20-1 and TRBJ2-1; 7 bases match TRBD2. The CDR3 runs 14 residues. CDR1 and CDR2 from the germline V gene are DFQATT and SNEGSKA (reference sequence). J gave up 9 bases and V 6 bases, and 14 bases lay outside the gene matches. CDR3 amino acids: CSALLGGRASEQFF. Here the CDR3 DNA reads TGCAGTGCCCTACTGGGCGGGAGAGCTAGTGAGCAGTTCTTC.

This rearrangement joins TRBV20-1 to TRBJ2-1; the match to TRBD2 covers 7 bases. The junction had 5 bases not matched to a gene; V was cut back by 2 bases and J by 4 bases. Germline loops: CDR1 DFQATT, CDR2 SNEGSKA (reference sequence). This CDR3 is 14 amino acids long. The DNA for the CDR3 is TGCAGTGCTAGAAAAGCGGGACGGTACAATGAGCAGTTCTTC. This translates into CSARKAGRYNEQFF.

This clonotype was found a few times. The chain uses TRBV20-1 and TRBJ2-7, with TRBD1 identical over 7 bases. Trimming removed 6 bases from V and 3 bases from J; junction bases left unmatched: 8. This CDR3 contains 13 residues. CDR1 is DFQATT, CDR2 SNEGSKA, per germline (reference sequence). CDR3 sequence reads: CSAVGQSSYEQYF. CDR3 DNA sequence: TGCAGTGCGGTGGGACAGTCGAGCTACGAGCAGTACTTC.

The rearrangement joins TRBV20-1 to TRBJ2-1, with D possibly matching TRBD1 (5 bases). CDR1 and CDR2 (germline): DFQATT, SNEGSKA (reference sequence). Trimming removed 3 bases from V and 3 bases from J, with 15 bases in between. This CDR3 spans 15 amino acids. The CDR3 sequence: CSARTQGSFYNEQFF. CDR3 bases: TGCAGTGCTAGGACCCAGGGTAGTTTCTACAATGAGCAGTTCTTC.

In this sample, this clonotype turned up once. The genes are TRBV5-1 and TRBJ1-1, with 10 bases identical to TRBD1. Germline loops: CDR1 SGHRS, CDR2 YFSETQ. V shed 2 bases and J 10 bases; nucleotides not matched to a gene: 14. This CDR3 has 16 amino acids. CDR3 loop: CASSLGRTGGFSRAFF. The CDR3 coding sequence is TGCGCCAGCAGCTTAGGCCGGACAGGGGGTTTTTCTCGAGCTTTCTTT.

The chain employs TRBV3-1 and TRBJ2-7; 9 nucleotides line up with TRBD2. CDR1 and CDR2 from the germline V gene are LGHDT and YNNKEL (reference sequence). The CDR3 totals 15 residues. J lost 7 bases, V lost 8 bases, and 15 bases had no gene match. The CDR3 protein is CASSRGGSGRREQYF. The CDR3 DNA reads as TGTGCCAGCTCGCGAGGTGGTAGCGGGAGAAGGGAGCAGTACTTC.

The chain recombines TRBV7-9 with TRBJ2-5, with D unresolved. V was shortened by 1 base and J by 5 bases, with 8 bases between the two germline ends. This CDR3 region has 13 residues. Germline lookup yields CDR1 SEHNR and CDR2 FQNEAQ (reference sequence). CDR3 residues: CASSLVGMETQYF. The CDR3 region has the DNA TGTGCCAGCAGCTTAGTGGGGATGGAGACCCAGTACTTC.

This clonotype came up a few times. The chain uses TRBV21-1 and TRBJ1-5. TRBV21-1 is described as a pseudogene. The CDR3 contains 15 residues. Written as DNA, the CDR3 is TGTGCCAGCAGCAAAGAAAACTCACGCAATCAGCCCCAGCATTTT. It translates to CASSKENSRNQPQHF.